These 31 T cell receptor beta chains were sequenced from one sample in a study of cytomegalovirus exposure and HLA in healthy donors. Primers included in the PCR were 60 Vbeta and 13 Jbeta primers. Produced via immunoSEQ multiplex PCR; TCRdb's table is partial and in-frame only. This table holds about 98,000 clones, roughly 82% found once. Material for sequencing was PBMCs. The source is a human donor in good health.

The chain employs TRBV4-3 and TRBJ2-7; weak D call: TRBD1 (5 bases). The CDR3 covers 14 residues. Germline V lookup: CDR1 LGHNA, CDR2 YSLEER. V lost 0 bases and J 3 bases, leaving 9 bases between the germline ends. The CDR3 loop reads CASSQDWQGYEQYF. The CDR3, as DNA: TGCGCCAGCAGCCAAGATTGGCAGGGCTACGAGCAGTACTTC.

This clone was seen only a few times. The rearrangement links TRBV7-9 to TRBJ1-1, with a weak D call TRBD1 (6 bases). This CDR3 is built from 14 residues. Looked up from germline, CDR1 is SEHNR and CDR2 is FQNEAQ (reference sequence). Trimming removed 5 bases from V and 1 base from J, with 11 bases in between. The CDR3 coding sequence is TGTGCCAGCAGCAATTACAGGGAGAACACTGAAGCTTTCTTT. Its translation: CASSNYRENTEAFF.

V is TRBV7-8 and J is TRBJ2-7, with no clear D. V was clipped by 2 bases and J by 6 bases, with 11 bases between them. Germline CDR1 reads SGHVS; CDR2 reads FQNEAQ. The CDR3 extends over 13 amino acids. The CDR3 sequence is CASSLILSLEQYF. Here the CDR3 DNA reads TGTGCCAGCAGCTTAATACTCTCGCTCGAGCAGTACTTC.

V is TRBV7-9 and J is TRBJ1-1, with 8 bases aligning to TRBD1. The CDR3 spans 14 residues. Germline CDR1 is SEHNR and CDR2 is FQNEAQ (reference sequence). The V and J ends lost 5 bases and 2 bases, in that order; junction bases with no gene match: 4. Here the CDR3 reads CASSPTGANTEAFF. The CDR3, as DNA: TGTGCCAGCAGCCCGACAGGGGCTAACACTGAAGCTTTCTTT. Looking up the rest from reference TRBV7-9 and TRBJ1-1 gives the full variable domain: DTGVSQNPRHKITKRGQNVTFRCDPISEHNRLYWYRQTLGQGPEFLTYFQNEAQLEKSRLLSDRFSAERPKGSFSTLEIQRTEQGDSAMYLCASSPTGANTEAFFGQGTRLTVV.

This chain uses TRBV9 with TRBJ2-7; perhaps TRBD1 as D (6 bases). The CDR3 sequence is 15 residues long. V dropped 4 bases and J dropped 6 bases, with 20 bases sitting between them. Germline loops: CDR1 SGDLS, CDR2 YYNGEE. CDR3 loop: CASSSTGMSSGEQYF. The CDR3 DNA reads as TGTGCCAGCAGCTCAACAGGGATGAGTTCGGGCGAGCAGTACTTC. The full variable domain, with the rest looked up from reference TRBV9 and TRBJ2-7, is DSGVTQTPKHLITATGQRVTLRCSPRSGDLSVYWYQQSLDQGLQFLIQYYNGEERAKGNILERFSAQQFPDLHSELNLSSLELGDSALYFCASSSTGMSSGEQYFGPGTRLTVT.

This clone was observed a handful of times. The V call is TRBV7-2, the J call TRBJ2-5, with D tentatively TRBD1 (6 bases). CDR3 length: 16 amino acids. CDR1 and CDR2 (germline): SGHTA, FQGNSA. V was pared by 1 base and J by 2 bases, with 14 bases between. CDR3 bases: TGTGCCAGCAGCTTAGAGACAGGCCTTTTACAAGAGACCCAGTACTTC. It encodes CASSLETGLLQETQYF.

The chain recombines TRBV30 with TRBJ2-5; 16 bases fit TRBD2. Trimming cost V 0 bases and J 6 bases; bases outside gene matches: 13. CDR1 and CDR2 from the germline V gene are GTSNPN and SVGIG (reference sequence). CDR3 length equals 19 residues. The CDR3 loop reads CAWSVRSGLAGGPGQTQYF. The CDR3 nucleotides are TGTGCCTGGAGTGTAAGATCGGGACTAGCGGGAGGGCCTGGACAGACCCAGTACTTC.

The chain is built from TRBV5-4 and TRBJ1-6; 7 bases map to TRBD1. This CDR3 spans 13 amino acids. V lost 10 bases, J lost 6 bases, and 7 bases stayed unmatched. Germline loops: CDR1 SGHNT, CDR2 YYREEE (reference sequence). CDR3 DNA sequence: TGTGCCTCGGGGACAGAACCTAATTCACCCCTCCACTTT. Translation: CASGTEPNSPLHF. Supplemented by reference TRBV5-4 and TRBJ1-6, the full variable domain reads ETGVTQSPTHLIKTRGQQVTLRCSSQSGHNTVSWYQQALGQGPQFIFQYYREEENGRGNFPPRFSGLQFPNYSSELNVNALELDDSALYLCASGTEPNSPLHFGNGTRLTVT.

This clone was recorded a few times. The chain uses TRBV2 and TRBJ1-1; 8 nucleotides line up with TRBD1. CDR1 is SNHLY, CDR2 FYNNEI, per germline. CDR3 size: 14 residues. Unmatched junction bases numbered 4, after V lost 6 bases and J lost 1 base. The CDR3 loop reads CASRATGGNTEAFF. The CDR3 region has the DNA TGTGCCAGCAGAGCAACAGGGGGGAACACTGAAGCTTTCTTT. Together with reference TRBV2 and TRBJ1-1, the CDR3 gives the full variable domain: EPEVTQTPSHQVTQMGQEVILRCVPISNHLYFYWYRQILGQKVEFLVSFYNNEISEKSEIFDDQFSVERPDGSNFTLKIRSTKLEDSAMYFCASRATGGNTEAFFGQGTRLTVV.

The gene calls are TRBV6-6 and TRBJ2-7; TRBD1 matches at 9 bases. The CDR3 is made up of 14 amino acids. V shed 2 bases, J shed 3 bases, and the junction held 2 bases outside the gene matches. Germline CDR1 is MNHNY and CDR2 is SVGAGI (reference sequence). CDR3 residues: CASSYGTGFYEQYF. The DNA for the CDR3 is TGTGCCAGCAGTTACGGGACAGGGTTCTACGAGCAGTACTTC.

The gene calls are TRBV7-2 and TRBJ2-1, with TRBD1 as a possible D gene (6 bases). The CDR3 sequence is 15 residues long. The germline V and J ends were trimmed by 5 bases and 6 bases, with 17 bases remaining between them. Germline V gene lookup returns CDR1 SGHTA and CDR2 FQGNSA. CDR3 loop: CASSPTRGVGNEQFF. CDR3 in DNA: TGTGCCAGCAGCCCGACCAGGGGAGTGGGCAATGAGCAGTTCTTC.

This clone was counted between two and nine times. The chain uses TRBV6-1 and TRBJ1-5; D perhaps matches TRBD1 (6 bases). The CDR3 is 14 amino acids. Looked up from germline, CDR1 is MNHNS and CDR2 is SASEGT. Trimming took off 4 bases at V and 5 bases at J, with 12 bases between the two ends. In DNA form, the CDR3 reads TGTGCCAGCAGTGGACAGACAGGATATCAGCCCCAGCATTTT. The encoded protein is CASSGQTGYQPQHF.

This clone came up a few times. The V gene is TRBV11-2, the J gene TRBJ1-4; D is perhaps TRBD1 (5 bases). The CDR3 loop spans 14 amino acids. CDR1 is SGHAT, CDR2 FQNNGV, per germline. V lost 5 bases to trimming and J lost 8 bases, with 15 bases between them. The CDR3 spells CASSLPGGNEKLFF. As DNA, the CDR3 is TGTGCCAGCAGCCTACCGGGGGGGAACGAAAAACTGTTTTTT.

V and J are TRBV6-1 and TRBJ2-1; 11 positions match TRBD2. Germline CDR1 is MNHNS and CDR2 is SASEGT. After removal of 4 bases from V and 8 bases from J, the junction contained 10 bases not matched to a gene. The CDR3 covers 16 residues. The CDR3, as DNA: TGTGCCAGCAGTGGATCCGGGACTAGCGGAGACGATGAGCAGTTCTTC. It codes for CASSGSGTSGDDEQFF.

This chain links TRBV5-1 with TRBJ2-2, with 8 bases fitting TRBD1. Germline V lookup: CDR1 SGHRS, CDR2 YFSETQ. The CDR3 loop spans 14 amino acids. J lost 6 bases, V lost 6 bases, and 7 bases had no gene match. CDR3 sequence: CASTPTGVAGELFF. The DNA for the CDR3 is TGCGCCAGCACACCGACAGGGGTTGCCGGGGAGCTGTTTTTT.

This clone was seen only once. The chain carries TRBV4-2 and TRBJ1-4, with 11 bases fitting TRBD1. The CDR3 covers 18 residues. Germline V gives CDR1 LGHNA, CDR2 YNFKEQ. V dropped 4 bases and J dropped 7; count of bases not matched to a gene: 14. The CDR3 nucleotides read TGTGCCAGCAGCCTAGGGACAGGGGGTACGCTTGGTCGTGAAAAACTGTTTTTT. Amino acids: CASSLGTGGTLGREKLFF.

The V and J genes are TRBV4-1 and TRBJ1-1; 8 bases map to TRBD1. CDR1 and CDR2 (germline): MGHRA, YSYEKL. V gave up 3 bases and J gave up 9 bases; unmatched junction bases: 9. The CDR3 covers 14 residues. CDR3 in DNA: TGCGCCAGCAGCCATACGGACAGGGAAATTCAAGCTTTCTTT. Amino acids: CASSHTDREIQAFF.

The CDR3 region has the DNA TGTGCCATCCGGAGGGGTAGCGGAGGGTACAATGAGCAGTTCTTC. Its translation is CAIRRGSGGYNEQFF. The chain employs TRBV2 and TRBJ2-1; TRBD2 is a possible D gene (6 bases). The V gene lost 10 bases and the J gene lost 4 bases, with 20 bases spanning the gap. The CDR3 has 15 amino acids. Germline V CDR1 and CDR2: SNHLY, FYNNEI. The whole variable domain, remainder taken from reference TRBV2 and TRBJ2-1, is EPEVTQTPSHQVTQMGQEVILRCVPISNHLYFYWYRQILGQKVEFLVSFYNNEISEKSEIFDDQFSVERPDGSNFTLKIRSTKLEDSAMYFCAIRRGSGGYNEQFFGPGTRLTVL.

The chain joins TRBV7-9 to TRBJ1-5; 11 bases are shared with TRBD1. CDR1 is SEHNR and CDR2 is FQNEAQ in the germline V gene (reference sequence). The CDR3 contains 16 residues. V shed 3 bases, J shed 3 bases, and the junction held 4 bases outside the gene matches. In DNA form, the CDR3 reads TGTGCCAGCAGCTTGGGGACAGGGGGACCCAATCAGCCCCAGCATTTT. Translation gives CASSLGTGGPNQPQHF.

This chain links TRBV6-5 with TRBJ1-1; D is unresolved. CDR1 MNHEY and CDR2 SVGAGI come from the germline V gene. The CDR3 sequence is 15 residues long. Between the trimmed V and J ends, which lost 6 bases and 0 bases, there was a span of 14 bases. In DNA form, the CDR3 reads TGTGCCAGCAGCCCAGCGGGGTCAATGAACACTGAAGCTTTCTTT. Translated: CASSPAGSMNTEAFF.

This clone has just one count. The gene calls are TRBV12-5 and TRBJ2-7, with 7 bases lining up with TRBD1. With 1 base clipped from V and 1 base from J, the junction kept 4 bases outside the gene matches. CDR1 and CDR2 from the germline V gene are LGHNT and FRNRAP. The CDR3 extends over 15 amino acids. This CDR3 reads CASGLGTGVSYEQYF. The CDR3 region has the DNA TGTGCTAGTGGTTTGGGAACAGGGGTTTCCTACGAGCAGTACTTC. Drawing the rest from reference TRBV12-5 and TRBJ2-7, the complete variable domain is DARVTQTPRHKVTEMGQEVTMRCQPILGHNTVFWYRQTMMQGLELLAYFRNRAPLDDSGMPKDRFSAEMPDATLATLKIQPSEPRDSAVYFCASGLGTGVSYEQYFGPGTRLTVT.

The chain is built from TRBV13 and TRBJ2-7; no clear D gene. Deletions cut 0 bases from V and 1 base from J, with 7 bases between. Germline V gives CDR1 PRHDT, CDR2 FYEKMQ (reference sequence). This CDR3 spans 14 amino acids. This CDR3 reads CASSLGLSSYEQYF. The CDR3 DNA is TGTGCCAGCAGCTTAGGCCTATCATCCTACGAGCAGTACTTC.

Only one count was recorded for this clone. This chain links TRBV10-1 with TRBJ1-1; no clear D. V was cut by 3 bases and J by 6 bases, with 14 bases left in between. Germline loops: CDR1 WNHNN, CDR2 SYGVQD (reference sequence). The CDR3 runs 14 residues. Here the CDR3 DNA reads TGCGCCAGCAGTGATAAGGGCCCGAGGGCTGAAGCTTTCTTT. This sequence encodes CASSDKGPRAEAFF.

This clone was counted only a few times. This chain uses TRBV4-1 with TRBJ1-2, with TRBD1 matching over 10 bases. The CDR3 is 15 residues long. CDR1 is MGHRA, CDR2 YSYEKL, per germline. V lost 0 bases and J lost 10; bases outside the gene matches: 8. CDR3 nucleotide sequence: TGCGCCAGCAGCCAAGATCGCCGGGACAGGGGTTTCTACACCTTC. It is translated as CASSQDRRDRGFYTF.

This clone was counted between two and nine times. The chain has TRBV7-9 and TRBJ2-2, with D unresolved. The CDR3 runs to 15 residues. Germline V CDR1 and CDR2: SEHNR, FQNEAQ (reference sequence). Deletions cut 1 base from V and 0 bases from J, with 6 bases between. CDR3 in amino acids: CASSLDGSNTGELFF. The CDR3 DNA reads TGTGCCAGCAGCTTAGACGGTTCGAACACCGGGGAGCTGTTTTTT. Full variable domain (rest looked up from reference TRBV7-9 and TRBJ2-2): DTGVSQNPRHKITKRGQNVTFRCDPISEHNRLYWYRQTLGQGPEFLTYFQNEAQLEKSRLLSDRFSAERPKGSFSTLEIQRTEQGDSAMYLCASSLDGSNTGELFFGEGSRLTVL.

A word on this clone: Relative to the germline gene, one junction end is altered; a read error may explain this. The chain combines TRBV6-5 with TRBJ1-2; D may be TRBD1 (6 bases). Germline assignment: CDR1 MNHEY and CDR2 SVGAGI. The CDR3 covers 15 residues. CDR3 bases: TGTGCCAGCAGTAACTCGGCAGGGACAAACTATGGCTACACCTTC. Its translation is CASSNSAGTNYGYTF.

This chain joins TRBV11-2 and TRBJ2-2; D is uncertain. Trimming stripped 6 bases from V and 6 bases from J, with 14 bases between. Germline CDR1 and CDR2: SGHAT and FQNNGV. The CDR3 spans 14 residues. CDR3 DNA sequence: TGTGCCAGCAGATCATACCCTGCAGCCGGGGAGCTGTTTTTT. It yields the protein CASRSYPAAGELFF.

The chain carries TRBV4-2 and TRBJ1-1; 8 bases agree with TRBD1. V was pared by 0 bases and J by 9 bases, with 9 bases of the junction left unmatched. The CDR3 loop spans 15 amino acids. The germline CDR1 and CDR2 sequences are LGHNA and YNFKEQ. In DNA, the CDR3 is TGTGCCAGCAGCCAAGATGGCAGGGGGCTACGTCAAGCTTTCTTT. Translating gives CASSQDGRGLRQAFF.

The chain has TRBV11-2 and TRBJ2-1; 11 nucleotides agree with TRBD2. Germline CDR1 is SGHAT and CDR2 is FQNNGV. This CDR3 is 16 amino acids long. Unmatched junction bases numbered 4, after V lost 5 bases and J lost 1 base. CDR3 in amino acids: CASSPLAGGSYNEQFF. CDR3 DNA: TGTGCCAGCAGCCCTCTAGCGGGAGGATCCTACAATGAGCAGTTCTTC.

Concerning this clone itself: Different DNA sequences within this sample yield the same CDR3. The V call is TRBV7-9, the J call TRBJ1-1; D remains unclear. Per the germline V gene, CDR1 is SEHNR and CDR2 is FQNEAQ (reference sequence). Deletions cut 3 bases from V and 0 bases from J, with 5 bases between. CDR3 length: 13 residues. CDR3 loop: CASSLQMNTEAFF. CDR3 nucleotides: TGTGCCAGCAGCTTGCAGATGAACACTGAAGCTTTCTTT.

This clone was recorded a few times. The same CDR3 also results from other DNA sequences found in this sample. CDR3: CAWSPSLSGGDFYGYTF. The DNA for the CDR3 is TGTGCCTGGAGTCCATCGCTTTCCGGGGGAGATTTCTATGGCTACACCTTC. This chain links TRBV30 with TRBJ1-2, with a possible D match to TRBD1 (5 bases). There are 17 residues in the CDR3. V shed 2 bases and J shed 4 bases, with 23 bases lying between them. The germline V gene encodes CDR1 GTSNPN and CDR2 SVGIG (reference sequence).